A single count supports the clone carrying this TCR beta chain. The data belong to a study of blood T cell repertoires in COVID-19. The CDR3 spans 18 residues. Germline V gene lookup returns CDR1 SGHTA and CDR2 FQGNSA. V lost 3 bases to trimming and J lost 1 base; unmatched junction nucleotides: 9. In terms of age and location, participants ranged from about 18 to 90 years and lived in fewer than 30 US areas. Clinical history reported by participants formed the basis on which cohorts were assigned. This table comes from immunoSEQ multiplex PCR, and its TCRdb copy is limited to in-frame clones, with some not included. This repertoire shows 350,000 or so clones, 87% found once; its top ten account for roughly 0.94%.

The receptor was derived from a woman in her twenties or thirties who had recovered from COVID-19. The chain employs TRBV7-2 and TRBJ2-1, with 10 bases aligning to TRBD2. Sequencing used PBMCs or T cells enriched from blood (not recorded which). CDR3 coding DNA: TGTGCCAGCAGCTTTAGGGGCAGCGGGGGGGCTTCCTACAATGAGCAGTTCTTC. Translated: CASSFRGSGGASYNEQFF. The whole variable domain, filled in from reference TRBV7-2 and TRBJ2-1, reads GAGVSQSPSNKVTEKGKDVELRCDPISGHTALYWYRQSLGQGLEFLIYFQGNSAPDKSGLPSDRFSAERTGGSVSTLTIQRTQQEDSAVYLCASSFRGSGGASYNEQFFGPGTRLTVL.